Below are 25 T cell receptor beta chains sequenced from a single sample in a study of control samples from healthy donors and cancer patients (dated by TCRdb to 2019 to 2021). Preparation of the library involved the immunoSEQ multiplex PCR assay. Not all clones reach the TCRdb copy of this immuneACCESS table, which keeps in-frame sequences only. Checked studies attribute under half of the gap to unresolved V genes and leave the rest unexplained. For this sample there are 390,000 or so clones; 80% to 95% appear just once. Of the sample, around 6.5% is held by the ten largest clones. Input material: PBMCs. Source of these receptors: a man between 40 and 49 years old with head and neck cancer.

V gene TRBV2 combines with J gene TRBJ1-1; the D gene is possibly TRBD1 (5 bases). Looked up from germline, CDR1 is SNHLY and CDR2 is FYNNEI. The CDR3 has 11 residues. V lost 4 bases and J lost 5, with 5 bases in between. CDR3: CASSGGTEAFF. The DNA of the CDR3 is TGTGCCAGCAGTGGGGGGACTGAAGCTTTCTTT.

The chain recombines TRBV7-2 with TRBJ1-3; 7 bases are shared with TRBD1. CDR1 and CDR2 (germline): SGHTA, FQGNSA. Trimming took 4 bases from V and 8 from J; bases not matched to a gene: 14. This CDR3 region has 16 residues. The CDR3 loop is CASSSTGTESLDTIYF. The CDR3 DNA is TGTGCCAGCAGCTCGACCGGGACAGAATCGTTGGACACCATATATTTT.

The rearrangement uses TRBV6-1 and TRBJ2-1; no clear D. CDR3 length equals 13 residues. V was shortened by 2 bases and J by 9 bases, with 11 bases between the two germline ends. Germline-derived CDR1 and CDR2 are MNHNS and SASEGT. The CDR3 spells CASSERSTIEQFF. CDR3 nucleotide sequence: TGTGCCAGCAGTGAAAGGTCTACCATTGAGCAGTTCTTC.

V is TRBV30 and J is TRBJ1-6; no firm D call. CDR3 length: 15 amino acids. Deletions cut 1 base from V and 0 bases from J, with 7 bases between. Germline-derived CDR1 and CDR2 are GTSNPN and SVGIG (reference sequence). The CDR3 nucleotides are TGTGCCTGGAGTGACGGAAACTCCTATAATTCACCCCTCCACTTT. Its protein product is CAWSDGNSYNSPLHF.

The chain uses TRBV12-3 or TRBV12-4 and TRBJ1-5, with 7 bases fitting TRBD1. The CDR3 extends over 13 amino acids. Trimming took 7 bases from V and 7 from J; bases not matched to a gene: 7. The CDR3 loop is CASNAGGSQPQHF. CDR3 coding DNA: TGTGCCAGCAACGCAGGGGGGAGCCAGCCCCAGCATTTT.

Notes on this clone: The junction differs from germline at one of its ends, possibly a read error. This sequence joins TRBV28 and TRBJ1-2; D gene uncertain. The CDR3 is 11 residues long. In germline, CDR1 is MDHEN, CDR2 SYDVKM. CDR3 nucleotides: TGTGCCACCAGTTCAAACTATGGCTACACCTTC. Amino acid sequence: CATSSNYGYTF.

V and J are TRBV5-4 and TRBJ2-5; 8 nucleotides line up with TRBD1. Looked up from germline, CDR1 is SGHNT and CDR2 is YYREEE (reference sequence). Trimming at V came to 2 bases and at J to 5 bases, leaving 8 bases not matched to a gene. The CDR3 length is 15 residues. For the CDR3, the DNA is TGTGCCAGCAGCTTAGATCAGGGGGCGCAGGAGACCCAGTACTTC. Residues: CASSLDQGAQETQYF.

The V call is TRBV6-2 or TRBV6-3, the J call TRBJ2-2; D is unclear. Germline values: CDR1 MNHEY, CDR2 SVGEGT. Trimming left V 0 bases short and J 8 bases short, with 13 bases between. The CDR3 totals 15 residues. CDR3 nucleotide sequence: TGTGCCAGCAGTTACTCGAGTCAGAAGTCTGGGGAGCTGTTTTTT. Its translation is CASSYSSQKSGELFF.

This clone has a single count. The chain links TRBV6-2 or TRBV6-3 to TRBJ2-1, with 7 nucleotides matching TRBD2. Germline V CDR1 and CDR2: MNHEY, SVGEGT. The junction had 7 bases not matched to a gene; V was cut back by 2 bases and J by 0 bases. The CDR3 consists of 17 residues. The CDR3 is CASSYPRAGASYNEQFF. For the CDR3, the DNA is TGTGCCAGCAGTTACCCCCGGGCGGGAGCCTCCTACAATGAGCAGTTCTTC.

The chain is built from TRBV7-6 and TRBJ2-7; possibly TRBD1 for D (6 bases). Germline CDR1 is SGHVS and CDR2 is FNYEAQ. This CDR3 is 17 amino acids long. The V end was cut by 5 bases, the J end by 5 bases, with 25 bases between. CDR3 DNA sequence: TGTGCCAGCAGCCAAGGGCCTGGACAGCTGATCGGCCACGAGCAGTACTTC. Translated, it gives CASSQGPGQLIGHEQYF.

Written as DNA, the CDR3 is TGTGCCAGCAGTTTAAAGAGGAACACTGAAGCTTTCTTT. The encoded protein is CASSLKRNTEAFF. The chain is built from TRBV12-3 or TRBV12-4 and TRBJ1-1; D gene unclear. The CDR3 sequence is 13 residues long. Trimming pared 2 bases from V and 1 base from J, leaving 5 bases between.

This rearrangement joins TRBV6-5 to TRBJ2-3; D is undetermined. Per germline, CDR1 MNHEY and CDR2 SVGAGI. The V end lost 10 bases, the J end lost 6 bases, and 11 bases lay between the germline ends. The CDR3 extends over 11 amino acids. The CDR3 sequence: CATYLGDTQYF. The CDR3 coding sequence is TGTGCCACATACCTGGGGGATACGCAGTATTTT.

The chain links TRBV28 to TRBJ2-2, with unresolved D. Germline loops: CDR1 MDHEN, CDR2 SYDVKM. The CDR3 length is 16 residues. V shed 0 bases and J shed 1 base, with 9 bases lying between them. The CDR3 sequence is CASSLWAGQNTGELFF. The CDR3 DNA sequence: TGTGCCAGCAGTTTATGGGCAGGCCAGAACACCGGGGAGCTGTTTTTT.

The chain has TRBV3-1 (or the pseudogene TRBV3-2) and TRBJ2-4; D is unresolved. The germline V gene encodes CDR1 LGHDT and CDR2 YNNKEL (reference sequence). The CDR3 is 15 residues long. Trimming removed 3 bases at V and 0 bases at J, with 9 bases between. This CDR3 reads CASSHAGLAKNIQYF. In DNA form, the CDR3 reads TGTGCCAGCAGCCACGCTGGGTTAGCCAAAAACATTCAGTACTTC.

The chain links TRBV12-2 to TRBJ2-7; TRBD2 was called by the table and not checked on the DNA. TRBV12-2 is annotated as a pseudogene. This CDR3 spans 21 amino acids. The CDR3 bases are TGTGCAAGTCGCTTAGGCGCGTGGGAAACCGCCTGGACTGGAGGTCCTTGCGAGCAGTACTTC. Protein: CASRLGAWETAWTGGPCEQYF.

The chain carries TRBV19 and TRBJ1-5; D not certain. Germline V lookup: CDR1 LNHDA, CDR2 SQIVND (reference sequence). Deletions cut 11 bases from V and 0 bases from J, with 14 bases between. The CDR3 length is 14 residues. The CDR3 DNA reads TGTGCCGCCTGGGGAGGGTTTAGCAATCAGCCCCAGCATTTT. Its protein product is CAAWGGFSNQPQHF.

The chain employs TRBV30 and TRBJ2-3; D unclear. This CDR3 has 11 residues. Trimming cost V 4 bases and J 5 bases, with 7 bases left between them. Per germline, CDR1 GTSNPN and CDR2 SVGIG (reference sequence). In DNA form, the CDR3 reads TGTGCCTGGATCCCGGGAGATACGCAGTATTTT. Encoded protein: CAWIPGDTQYF.

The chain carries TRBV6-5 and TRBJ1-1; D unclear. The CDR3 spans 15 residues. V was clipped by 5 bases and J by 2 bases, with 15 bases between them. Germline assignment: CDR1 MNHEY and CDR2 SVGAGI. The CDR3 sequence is CASSRRSSGNTEAFF. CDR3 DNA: TGTGCCAGCAGTAGAAGAAGTTCGGGAAACACTGAAGCTTTCTTT.

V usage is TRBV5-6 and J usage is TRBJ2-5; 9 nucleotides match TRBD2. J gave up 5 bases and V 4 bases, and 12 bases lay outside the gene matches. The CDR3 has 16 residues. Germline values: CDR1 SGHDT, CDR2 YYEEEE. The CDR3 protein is CASSPRGRGGDETQYF. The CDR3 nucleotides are TGTGCCAGCAGCCCCCGGGGGCGGGGGGGCGATGAGACCCAGTACTTC.

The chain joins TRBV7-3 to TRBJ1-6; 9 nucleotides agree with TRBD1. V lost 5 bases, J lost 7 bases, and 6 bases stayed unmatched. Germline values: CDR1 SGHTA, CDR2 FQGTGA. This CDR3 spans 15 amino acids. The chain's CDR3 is CASSTDRGANSPLHF. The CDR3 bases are TGTGCCAGCAGCACGGACAGGGGTGCGAATTCACCCCTCCACTTT. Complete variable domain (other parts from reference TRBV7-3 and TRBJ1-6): GAGVSQTPSNKVTEKGKYVELRCDPISGHTALYWYRQSLGQGPEFLIYFQGTGAADDSGLPNDRFFAVRPEGSVSTLKIQRTERGDSAVYLCASSTDRGANSPLHFGNGTRLTVT.

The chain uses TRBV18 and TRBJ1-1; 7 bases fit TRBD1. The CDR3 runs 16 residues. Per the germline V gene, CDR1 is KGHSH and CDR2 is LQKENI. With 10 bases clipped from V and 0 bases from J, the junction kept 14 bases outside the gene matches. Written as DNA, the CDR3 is TGTGCCAACATCTACGTACAGGGGCGGTTGAACACTGAAGCTTTCTTT. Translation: CANIYVQGRLNTEAFF.

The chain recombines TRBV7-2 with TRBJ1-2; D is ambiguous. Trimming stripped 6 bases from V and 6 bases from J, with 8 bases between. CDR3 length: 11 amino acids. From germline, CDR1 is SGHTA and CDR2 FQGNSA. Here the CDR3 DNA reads TGTGCCAGCAGTCTTGGGGATGGCTACACCTTC. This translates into CASSLGDGYTF.

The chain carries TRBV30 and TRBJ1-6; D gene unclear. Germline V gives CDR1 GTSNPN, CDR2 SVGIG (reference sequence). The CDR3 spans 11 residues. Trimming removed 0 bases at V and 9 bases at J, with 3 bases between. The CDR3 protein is CAWSVGSPLHF. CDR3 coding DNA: TGTGCCTGGAGTGTTGGTTCACCCCTCCACTTT.

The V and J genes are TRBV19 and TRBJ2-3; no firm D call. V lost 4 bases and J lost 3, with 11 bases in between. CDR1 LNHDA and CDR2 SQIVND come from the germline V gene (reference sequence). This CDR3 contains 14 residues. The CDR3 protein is CASSTVLGTDTQYF. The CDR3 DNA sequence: TGTGCCAGTAGTACAGTGCTGGGGACAGATACGCAGTATTTT. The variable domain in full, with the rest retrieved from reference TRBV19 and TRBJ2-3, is DGGITQSPKYLFRKEGQNVTLSCEQNLNHDAMYWYRQDPGQGLRLIYYSQIVNDFQKGDIAEGYSVSREKKESFPLTVTSAQKNPTAFYLCASSTVLGTDTQYFGPGTRLTVL.

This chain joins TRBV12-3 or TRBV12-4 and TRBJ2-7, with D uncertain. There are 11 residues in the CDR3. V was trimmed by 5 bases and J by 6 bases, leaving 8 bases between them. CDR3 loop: CASSLVGEQYF. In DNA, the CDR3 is TGTGCCAGCAGTCTCGTGGGCGAGCAGTACTTC.